This record concerns one TCR beta chain sequence. The antigen is unknown. Some clones are missing from TCRdb's copy, which holds only in-frame ones; the method was immunoSEQ multiplex PCR. The sample lists 60,000 to 80,000 clones, roughly 81% occurring once. These data come from a study of vaccination effects on CD4 cells after COVID-19. At the level of the study: After the second dose, samples were taken at median day 72.

The CDR3 consists of 14 residues. Germline V lookup: CDR1 MGHDK, CDR2 SYGVNS. The V end was cut by 3 bases, the J end by 5 bases, with 13 bases between. General study findings and limits: The study, lacking early post-infection timepoints, had few convalescent patients.

Isolating CD4+ T cells followed 9 to 11 days of culture. Each person got two doses of an mRNA SARS-CoV-2 vaccine, BNT162b2 or mRNA-1273. The healthy vaccine recipients, who had no prior SARS-CoV-2 infection, showed negative nucleocapsid antibodies. The sequence was obtained from a human donor who received a COVID-19 vaccine. The rearrangement joins TRBV25-1 to TRBJ2-5; D is unresolved. Sequencing was performed on CD4+ T cells from PBMCs cultured without peptide, taken after COVID-19 vaccination. CDR3 DNA sequence: TGTGCCAGCAGTGACCGTTTAGGGTGGGAGACCCAGTACTTC. It yields the protein CASSDRLGWETQYF.